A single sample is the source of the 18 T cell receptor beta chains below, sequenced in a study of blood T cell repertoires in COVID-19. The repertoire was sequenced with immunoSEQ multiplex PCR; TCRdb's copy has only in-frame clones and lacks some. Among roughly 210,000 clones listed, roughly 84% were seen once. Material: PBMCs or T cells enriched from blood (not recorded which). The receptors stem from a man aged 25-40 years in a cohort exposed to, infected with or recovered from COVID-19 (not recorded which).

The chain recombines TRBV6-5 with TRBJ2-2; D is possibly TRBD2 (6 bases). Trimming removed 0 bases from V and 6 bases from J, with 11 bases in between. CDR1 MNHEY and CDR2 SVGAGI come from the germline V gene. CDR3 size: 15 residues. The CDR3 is CASSYSGRDSGELFF. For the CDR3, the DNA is TGTGCCAGCAGTTACTCCGGCAGGGACTCCGGGGAGCTGTTTTTT.

The CDR3 coding sequence is TGTGCCAGCAGTTTATCGGTAGAGCGGTCCTACGAGCAGTACTTC. This sequence encodes CASSLSVERSYEQYF. The chain joins TRBV27 to TRBJ2-7, with D possibly matching TRBD2 (5 bases). In germline, CDR1 is MNHEY, CDR2 SMNVEV (reference sequence). The CDR3 length is 15 residues. The germline V and J ends were trimmed by 0 bases and 1 base, with 10 bases remaining between them.

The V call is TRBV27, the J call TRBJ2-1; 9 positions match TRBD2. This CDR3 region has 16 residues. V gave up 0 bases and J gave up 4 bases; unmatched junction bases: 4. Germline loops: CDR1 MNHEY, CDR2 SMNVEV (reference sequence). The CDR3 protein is CASSLSPSGIYNEQFF. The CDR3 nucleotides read TGTGCCAGCAGTTTATCCCCTAGCGGGATTTACAATGAGCAGTTCTTC.

CDR3 DNA sequence: TGTGCCAGTAGTATTTTGGAGAACAATGAGCAGTTCTTC. Protein: CASSILENNEQFF. J is TRBJ2-1 and V is TRBV19; no clear D. Germline CDR1 reads LNHDA; CDR2 reads SQIVND (reference sequence). V was clipped by 3 bases and J by 5 bases, with 8 bases between them. This CDR3 region has 13 residues. Complete variable domain (other parts from reference TRBV19 and TRBJ2-1): DGGITQSPKYLFRKEGQNVTLSCEQNLNHDAMYWYRQDPGQGLRLIYYSQIVNDFQKGDIAEGYSVSREKKESFPLTVTSAQKNPTAFYLCASSILENNEQFFGPGTRLTVL.

This chain's CDR3 is CASSLQGRDTEAFF. The CDR3 DNA is TGTGCCAGCAGCTTACAGGGGCGGGACACTGAAGCTTTCTTT. The chain joins TRBV5-4 to TRBJ1-1; TRBD1 aligns across 7 bases. Germline loops: CDR1 SGHNT, CDR2 YYREEE (reference sequence). The length of the CDR3 is 14 residues. V was pared by 2 bases and J by 3 bases, with 4 bases of the junction left unmatched.

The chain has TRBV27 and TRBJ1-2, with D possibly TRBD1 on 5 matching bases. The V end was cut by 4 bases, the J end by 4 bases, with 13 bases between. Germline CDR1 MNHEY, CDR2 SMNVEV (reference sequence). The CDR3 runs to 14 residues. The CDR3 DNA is TGTGCCAGCAGTTCGGGACTGGCCCTCTATGGCTACACCTTC. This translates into CASSSGLALYGYTF.

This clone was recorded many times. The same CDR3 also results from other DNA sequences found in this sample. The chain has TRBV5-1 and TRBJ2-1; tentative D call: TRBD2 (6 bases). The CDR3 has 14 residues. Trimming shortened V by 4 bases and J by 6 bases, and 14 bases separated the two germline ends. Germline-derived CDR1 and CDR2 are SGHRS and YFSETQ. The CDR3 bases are TGCGCCAGCAGCCTGGGCGGGGCGTCCAATGAGCAGTTCTTC. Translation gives CASSLGGASNEQFF.

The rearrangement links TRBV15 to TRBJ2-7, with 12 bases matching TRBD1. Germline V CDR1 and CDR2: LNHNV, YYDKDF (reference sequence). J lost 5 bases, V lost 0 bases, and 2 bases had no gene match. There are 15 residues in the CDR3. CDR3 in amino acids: CATSRDGTGGDEQYF. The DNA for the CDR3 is TGTGCCACCAGCAGAGACGGGACAGGGGGCGACGAGCAGTACTTC.

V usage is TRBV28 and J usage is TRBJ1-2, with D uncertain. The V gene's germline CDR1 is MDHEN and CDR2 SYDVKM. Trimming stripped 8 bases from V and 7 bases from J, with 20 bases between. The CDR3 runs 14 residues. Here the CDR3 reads CASWAAPLEAGYTF. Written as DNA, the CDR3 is TGTGCCAGCTGGGCGGCCCCACTAGAGGCTGGCTACACCTTC.

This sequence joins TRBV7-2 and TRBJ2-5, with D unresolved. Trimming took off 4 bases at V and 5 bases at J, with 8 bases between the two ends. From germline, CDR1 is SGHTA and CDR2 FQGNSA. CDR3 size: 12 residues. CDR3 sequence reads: CASSSPVETQYF. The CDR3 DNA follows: TGTGCCAGCAGCTCCCCCGTTGAGACCCAGTACTTC. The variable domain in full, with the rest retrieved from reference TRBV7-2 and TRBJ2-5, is GAGVSQSPSNKVTEKGKDVELRCDPISGHTALYWYRQSLGQGLEFLIYFQGNSAPDKSGLPSDRFSAERTGGSVSTLTIQRTQQEDSAVYLCASSSPVETQYFGPGTRLLVL.

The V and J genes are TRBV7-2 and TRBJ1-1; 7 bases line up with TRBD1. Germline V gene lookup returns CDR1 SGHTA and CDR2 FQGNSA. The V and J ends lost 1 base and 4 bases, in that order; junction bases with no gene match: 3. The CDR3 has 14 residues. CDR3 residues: CASSLGRGSTEAFF. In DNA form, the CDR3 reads TGTGCCAGCAGCTTAGGCAGGGGGTCCACTGAAGCTTTCTTT.

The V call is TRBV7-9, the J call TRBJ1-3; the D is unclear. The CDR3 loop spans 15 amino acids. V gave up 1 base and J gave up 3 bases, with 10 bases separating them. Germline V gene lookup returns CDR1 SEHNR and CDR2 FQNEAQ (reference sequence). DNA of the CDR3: TGTGCCAGCAGCTTAGGAGGAGGAGATGGAAACACCATATATTTT. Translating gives CASSLGGGDGNTIYF. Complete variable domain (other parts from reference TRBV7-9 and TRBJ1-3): DTGVSQNPRHKITKRGQNVTFRCDPISEHNRLYWYRQTLGQGPEFLTYFQNEAQLEKSRLLSDRFSAERPKGSFSTLEIQRTEQGDSAMYLCASSLGGGDGNTIYFGEGSWLTVV.

The CDR3 loop is CATTDSRAYNEQFF. The CDR3 bases are TGTGCCACAACAGATTCCCGAGCCTACAATGAGCAGTTCTTC. V is TRBV2 and J is TRBJ2-1; unclear D gene. Germline CDR1 reads SNHLY; CDR2 reads FYNNEI. V lost 10 bases and J 2 bases, leaving 15 bases between the germline ends. The CDR3 covers 14 residues.

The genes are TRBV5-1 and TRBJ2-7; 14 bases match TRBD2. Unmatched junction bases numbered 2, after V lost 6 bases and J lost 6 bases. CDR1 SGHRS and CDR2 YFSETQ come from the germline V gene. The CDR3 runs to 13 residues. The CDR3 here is CASTGLAGVEQYF. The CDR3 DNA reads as TGCGCCAGCACGGGACTAGCGGGAGTCGAGCAGTACTTC.

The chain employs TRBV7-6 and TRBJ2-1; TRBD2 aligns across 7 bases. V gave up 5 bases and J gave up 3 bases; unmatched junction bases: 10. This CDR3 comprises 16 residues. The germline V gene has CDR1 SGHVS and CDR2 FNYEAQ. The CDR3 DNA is TGTGCCAGCAGCCCAGGGACTACCTTTGGCTACAATGAGCAGTTCTTC. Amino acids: CASSPGTTFGYNEQFF.

CDR3 nucleotides: TGTGCCAGCAGTAATCCGGGACTTTCCAGTGAAAAACTGTTTTTT. Protein product: CASSNPGLSSEKLFF. V usage is TRBV21-1 and J usage is TRBJ1-4. TRBV21-1 is an annotated pseudogene. The CDR3 contains 15 residues.

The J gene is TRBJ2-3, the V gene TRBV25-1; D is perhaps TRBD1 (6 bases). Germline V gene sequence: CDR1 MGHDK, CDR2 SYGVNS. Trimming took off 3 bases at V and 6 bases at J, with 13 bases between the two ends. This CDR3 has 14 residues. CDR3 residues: CASSDPRTVDTQYF. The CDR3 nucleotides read TGTGCCAGCAGTGATCCACGGACAGTTGATACGCAGTATTTT.

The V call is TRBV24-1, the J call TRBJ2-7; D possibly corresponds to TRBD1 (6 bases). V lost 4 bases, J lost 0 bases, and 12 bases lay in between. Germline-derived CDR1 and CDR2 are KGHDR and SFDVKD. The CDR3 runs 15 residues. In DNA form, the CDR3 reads TGTGCCACCAGTGACACCGGGACACCCTCCTACGAGCAGTACTTC. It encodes CATSDTGTPSYEQYF.